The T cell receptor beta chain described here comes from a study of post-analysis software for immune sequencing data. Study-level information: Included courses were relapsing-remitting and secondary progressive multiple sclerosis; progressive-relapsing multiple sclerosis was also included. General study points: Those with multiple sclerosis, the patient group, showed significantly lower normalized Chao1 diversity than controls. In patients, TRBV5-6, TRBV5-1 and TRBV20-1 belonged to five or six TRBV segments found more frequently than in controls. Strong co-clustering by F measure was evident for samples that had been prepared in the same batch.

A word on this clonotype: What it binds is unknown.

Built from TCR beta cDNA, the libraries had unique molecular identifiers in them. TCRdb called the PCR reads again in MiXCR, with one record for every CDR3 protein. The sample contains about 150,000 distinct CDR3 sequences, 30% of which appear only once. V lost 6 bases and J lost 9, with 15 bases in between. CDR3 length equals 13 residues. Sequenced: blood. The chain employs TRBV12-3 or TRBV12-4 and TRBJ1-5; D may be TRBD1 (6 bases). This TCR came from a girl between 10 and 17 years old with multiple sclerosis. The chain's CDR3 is CASSNREGWPQHF. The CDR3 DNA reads TGTGCCAGCAGCAACAGGGAGGGATGGCCCCAGCATTTT.